This T cell receptor (beta chain) was retrieved from a study of cytomegalovirus exposure and HLA in healthy donors. PCR primers comprised 60 Vbeta and 13 Jbeta primers. The data were produced by immunoSEQ multiplex PCR, yet TCRdb's version contains in-frame clones alone and is incomplete. The table includes over 50,000 clones, roughly 80% detected once. V dropped 0 bases and J dropped 1; count of bases not matched to a gene: 12. Germline V gene data show CDR1 as SGHTA and CDR2 as FQGNSA. The CDR3 has 18 residues. What was sequenced was PBMCs. The clonotype originates from a man aged 35-49 years in good health and CMV-seronegative. The chain carries TRBV7-2 and TRBJ2-7; 7 bases are shared with TRBD2. CDR3 sequence reads: CASSLAVGSGGGSYEQYF. CDR3 nucleotides: TGTGCCAGCAGCTTAGCGGTCGGATCGGGCGGGGGATCCTACGAGCAGTACTTC.